The 21 T cell receptor beta chains below come from one sample, sequenced in a study of shared clonotypes between healthy human individuals. Sequenced by immunoSEQ multiplex PCR; TCRdb stores in-frame clones only, minus some. Of 1.5 million to 2.5 million clones in the sample, approximately 94% were seen once. Terminally differentiated effector memory CD45RA+ cells were excluded from the naive CD8 cells, which were CD45RO-negative and positively selected for CCR7. The sequenced sample was naive CD8+ T cells sorted from blood. All receptors derive from a man between 18 and 29 years old in good health.

Comment on this clone: Different DNA sequences within this sample yield the same CDR3. The V and J genes are TRBV27 and TRBJ2-1, with 10 bases identical to TRBD1. The CDR3 has 13 amino acids. With V trimmed by 9 bases and J by 6 bases, 5 bases remained unmatched. Germline lookup yields CDR1 MNHEY and CDR2 SMNVEV (reference sequence). The CDR3: CASSWDRGNEQFF. The CDR3 nucleotides read TGTGCCAGTTCTTGGGACAGGGGCAATGAGCAGTTCTTC.

V is TRBV7-9 and J is TRBJ2-7; D gene ambiguous. This CDR3 comprises 14 residues. CDR1 is SEHNR, CDR2 FQNEAQ, per germline (reference sequence). V was shortened by 3 bases and J by 2 bases, with 11 bases between the two germline ends. CDR3 loop: CASSFVSLPYEQYF. The CDR3 region has the DNA TGTGCCAGCAGCTTCGTCAGCCTGCCCTACGAGCAGTACTTC.

The chain links TRBV13 to TRBJ2-7; no clear D. The CDR3 totals 16 residues. Trimming removed 1 base at V and 3 bases at J, with 16 bases between. Germline V gene lookup returns CDR1 PRHDT and CDR2 FYEKMQ (reference sequence). Written as DNA, the CDR3 is TGTGCCAGCAGCTTAGAGTCGGCCGGCCCAGGCTACGAGCAGTACTTC. Protein sequence: CASSLESAGPGYEQYF.

The chain carries TRBV6-5 and TRBJ2-3; possible D gene TRBD2, 5 bases. The CDR3 has 13 residues. Trimming took off 7 bases at V and 0 bases at J, with 8 bases between the two ends. Germline assignment: CDR1 MNHEY and CDR2 SVGAGI. CDR3: CASTRTSTDTQYF. Here the CDR3 DNA reads TGTGCCAGCACCCGGACTAGCACAGATACGCAGTATTTT.

This chain joins TRBV7-8 and TRBJ2-7; weak D call: TRBD2 (5 bases). Looked up from germline, CDR1 is SGHVS and CDR2 is FQNEAQ. V gave up 4 bases and J gave up 5 bases, with 15 bases separating them. The CDR3 is 14 residues long. CDR3 sequence: CASSSDGLWNEQYF. The CDR3 DNA reads TGTGCCAGCAGCTCCGATGGACTGTGGAACGAGCAGTACTTC.

The CDR3: CASSFQERNTEAFF. DNA of the CDR3: TGTGCCAGCAGCTTCCAGGAGCGCAACACTGAAGCTTTCTTT. This chain uses TRBV5-4 with TRBJ1-1; D ambiguous. CDR1 and CDR2 (germline): SGHNT, YYREEE (reference sequence). V gave up 2 bases and J gave up 2 bases, with 10 bases separating them. This CDR3 region has 14 residues.

In the case of this clone: Distinct nucleotide sequences in the sample also encode this CDR3. This sequence joins TRBV28 and TRBJ2-7; 8 positions match TRBD2. The CDR3 has 14 amino acids. Germline CDR1 reads MDHEN; CDR2 reads SYDVKM. J gave up 4 bases and V 3 bases, and 5 bases lay outside the gene matches. The CDR3 DNA is TGTGCCAGCAGTTTCCGGGGGGGGTCGTACGAGCAGTACTTC. This encodes CASSFRGGSYEQYF.

Comment on this clone: Other DNA variants within this sample encode the same CDR3. CDR3 loop: CASSSTYEQYF. CDR3 bases: TGTGCCAGCAGCTCCACTTACGAGCAGTACTTC. This chain connects TRBV7-8 to TRBJ2-7, with D unclear. Germline lookup yields CDR1 SGHVS and CDR2 FQNEAQ. Trimming took off 4 bases at V and 4 bases at J, with 5 bases between the two ends. The CDR3 spans 11 residues. The whole variable domain, filled in from reference TRBV7-8 and TRBJ2-7, reads GAGVSQSPRYKVAKRGQDVALRCDPISGHVSLFWYQQALGQGPEFLTYFQNEAQLDKSGLPSDRFFAERPEGSVSTLKIQRTQQEDSAVYLCASSSTYEQYFGPGTRLTVT.

This clone was observed once. The CDR3 DNA sequence: TGTGCCAGCAGTTCTCAGGGGGCGGAATACGAGCAGTACTTC. Amino acids: CASSSQGAEYEQYF. The chain joins TRBV6-5 to TRBJ2-7, with 8 nucleotides matching TRBD1. V lost 4 bases to trimming and J lost 4 bases; unmatched junction nucleotides: 6. The V gene's germline CDR1 is MNHEY and CDR2 SVGAGI. The CDR3 length is 14 residues.

A single count supports this clone. This chain joins TRBV7-2 and TRBJ2-7; D not certain. The CDR3 totals 16 residues. Per the germline V gene, CDR1 is SGHTA and CDR2 is FQGNSA. Trimming left V 0 bases short and J 0 bases short, with 12 bases between. CDR3 nucleotide sequence: TGTGCCAGCAGCTTAGCAACGGGTACCAGCTCCTACGAGCAGTACTTC. Amino acid sequence: CASSLATGTSSYEQYF.

This sequence joins TRBV5-1 and TRBJ2-3, with 7 bases aligning to TRBD2. CDR1 and CDR2 from the germline V gene are SGHRS and YFSETQ. The CDR3 has 16 residues. V gave up 0 bases and J gave up 0 bases; unmatched junction bases: 4. The CDR3, as DNA: TGCGCCAGCAGCTTGGGACGGGGGGTTAGCACAGATACGCAGTATTTT. This translates into CASSLGRGVSTDTQYF. Full variable domain (missing parts from reference TRBV5-1 and TRBJ2-3): KAGVTQTPRYLIKTRGQQVTLSCSPISGHRSVSWYQQTPGQGLQFLFEYFSETQRNKGNFPGRFSGRQFSNSRSEMNVSTLELGDSALYLCASSLGRGVSTDTQYFGPGTRLTVL.

The chain uses TRBV7-8 and TRBJ1-4; 7 bases match TRBD1. The trim removed 5 bases at V and 6 bases at J, leaving 9 bases unmatched. This CDR3 has 15 residues. In germline, CDR1 is SGHVS, CDR2 FQNEAQ. This CDR3 is CASSPEGGPYEKLFF. The CDR3 nucleotides are TGTGCCAGCAGCCCCGAAGGGGGCCCGTATGAAAAACTGTTTTTT.

To note about this clone: This specimen includes other DNA sequences encoding the same CDR3. This chain uses TRBV29-1 with TRBJ2-2, with no clear D. Germline CDR1 and CDR2: SQVTM and ANQGSEA. Trimming took off 3 bases at V and 1 base at J, with 6 bases between the two ends. This CDR3 spans 13 amino acids. The DNA of the CDR3 is TGCAGCGTTGAGACGAGGAACACCGGGGAGCTGTTTTTT. Residues: CSVETRNTGELFF.

The chain joins TRBV29-1 to TRBJ1-2; 8 bases are a match to TRBD1. The V gene end was trimmed by 1 base and the J gene end by 12 bases; junction bases not matched to a gene: 4. The CDR3 is 11 amino acids. Germline CDR1 and CDR2: SQVTM and ANQGSEA. For the CDR3, the DNA is TGCAGCGTTGAAGGTGGGACAGGCCACACCTTC. As protein: CSVEGGTGHTF.

The chain has TRBV2 and TRBJ2-5; perhaps D is TRBD1 or TRBD2 (5 bases each). The CDR3 loop spans 14 amino acids. V was shortened by 6 bases and J by 5 bases, with 16 bases between the two germline ends. Germline values: CDR1 SNHLY, CDR2 FYNNEI. CDR3 bases: TGTGCCAGCAGCGGGGACGGCCCCCGGGAGACCCAGTACTTC. Its protein product is CASSGDGPRETQYF. Full variable domain (rest looked up from reference TRBV2 and TRBJ2-5): EPEVTQTPSHQVTQMGQEVILRCVPISNHLYFYWYRQILGQKVEFLVSFYNNEISEKSEIFDDQFSVERPDGSNFTLKIRSTKLEDSAMYFCASSGDGPRETQYFGPGTRLLVL.

Only one count was recorded for this clone. V gene TRBV4-3 combines with J gene TRBJ2-1, with D maybe TRBD1 (5 bases). Germline V gene lookup returns CDR1 LGHNA and CDR2 YSLEER. CDR3 size: 19 residues. The V end lost 0 bases, the J end lost 4 bases, and 22 bases lay between the germline ends. The CDR3 nucleotides read TGCGCCAGCAGCCAAGAAGGAGTGGTTTCGTCCTGGACATACAATGAGCAGTTCTTC. Its translation is CASSQEGVVSSWTYNEQFF.

The V gene is TRBV29-1, the J gene TRBJ1-1, with no clear D. Germline V lookup: CDR1 SQVTM, CDR2 ANQGSEA. The CDR3 is 11 residues long. V lost 5 bases to trimming and J lost 5 bases, with 9 bases between them. CDR3 sequence: CSVFNWTEAFF. The CDR3 bases are TGCAGCGTTTTCAATTGGACTGAAGCTTTCTTT.

The chain combines TRBV9 with TRBJ2-2, with 9 bases identical to TRBD1. The CDR3 is 15 residues long. Looked up from germline, CDR1 is SGDLS and CDR2 is YYNGEE. The junction had 3 bases not matched to a gene; V was cut back by 0 bases and J by 6 bases. The CDR3 DNA is TGTGCCAGCAGCGTAGAGGGACAGGGATCCGGGGAGCTGTTTTTT. Its protein product is CASSVEGQGSGELFF.

The chain uses TRBV6-4 and TRBJ2-1, with TRBD2 identical over 7 bases. The V gene end was trimmed by 5 bases and the J gene end by 4 bases; junction bases not matched to a gene: 8. The CDR3 runs 15 residues. Germline CDR1 and CDR2: MRHNA and SNTAGT. The CDR3, as DNA: TGTGCCAGCAGTCCAGGACTAGGGGTTTACAATGAGCAGTTCTTC. This sequence encodes CASSPGLGVYNEQFF.

With regard to this clone: This may come from a read error, since a much larger clone is one base off. The rearrangement links TRBV7-8 to TRBJ2-5; unclear D gene. Germline CDR1 reads SGHVS; CDR2 reads FQNEAQ. The CDR3 runs 11 residues. Trimming stripped 3 bases from V and 1 base from J, with 0 bases between. DNA for the CDR3: TGTGCCAGCAGCTTCCAAGAGACCCAGTACTTC. It encodes CASSFQETQYF. Full variable domain (outside the CDR3, taken from reference TRBV7-8 and TRBJ2-5): GAGVSQSPRYKVAKRGQDVALRCDPISGHVSLFWYQQALGQGPEFLTYFQNEAQLDKSGLPSDRFFAERPEGSVSTLKIQRTQQEDSAVYLCASSFQETQYFGPGTRLLVL.

The table lists this clone with a count of one. The CDR3 nucleotides read TGTGCCAGCAGTCTTGACGGGACTCCCGGGTATGAGCAGTTCTTC. It translates to CASSLDGTPGYEQFF. The chain uses TRBV11-2 and TRBJ2-1, with D possibly matching TRBD2 (6 bases). The CDR3 runs 15 residues. Trimming left V 6 bases short and J 8 bases short, with 20 bases between. CDR1 and CDR2 (germline): SGHAT, FQNNGV.